This TCR beta chain was found in a study of blood T cell repertoires in COVID-19. The protocol was immunoSEQ multiplex PCR, while the TCRdb copy is restricted to in-frame clones and leaves out a portion. Of 95,000 or so clones listed, about nine tenths are singletons. V dropped 5 bases and J dropped 5; count of bases not matched to a gene: 14. CDR1 is WSHSY and CDR2 is SAAADI in the germline V gene. This CDR3 region has 17 residues. The sequenced sample was peripheral blood. The V gene is TRBV10-2, the J gene TRBJ1-5, with TRBD1 matching over 8 bases. The receptor's source is a woman in her 70s with acute or convalescent COVID-19. The CDR3 region is CASSPEIGQGGDQPQHF. The CDR3 DNA reads TGCGCCAGCAGTCCAGAAATAGGACAGGGAGGTGATCAGCCCCAGCATTTT.